The 28 T cell receptor beta chains below come from one sample, sequenced in a study of blood T cell repertoires in COVID-19. Using immunoSEQ multiplex PCR, the repertoire was profiled, and TCRdb retains in-frame clones only, with some absent. The top ten hold about 9.4% of the sample, which has some 260,000 clones, approximately 89% seen once. What was sequenced was peripheral blood. The receptors come from a woman between 65 and 79 years old with COVID-19, enrolled during active disease.

The sample holds a few counts of this clone. V and J are TRBV2 and TRBJ2-7, with D possibly being TRBD1 (6 bases). The CDR3 is made up of 14 amino acids. V was clipped by 3 bases and J by 1 base, with 10 bases between them. Germline CDR1 SNHLY, CDR2 FYNNEI. The CDR3 protein is CASSEWDTSYEQYF. CDR3 DNA: TGTGCCAGCAGTGAGTGGGACACATCCTACGAGCAGTACTTC.

This chain joins TRBV5-5 and TRBJ2-3; 7 bases agree with TRBD1. V gave up 0 bases and J gave up 2 bases; unmatched junction bases: 6. The CDR3 totals 16 residues. CDR1 SGHKS and CDR2 YYEKEE come from the germline V gene (reference sequence). CDR3 coding DNA: TGTGCCAGCAGCTTGGGAGGGACAGCCAACACAGATACGCAGTATTTT. This codes for CASSLGGTANTDTQYF.

The J gene is TRBJ1-1, the V gene TRBV5-1; 8 nucleotides match TRBD1. The V gene end was trimmed by 3 bases and the J gene end by 1 base; junction bases not matched to a gene: 2. Germline CDR1 SGHRS, CDR2 YFSETQ. This CDR3 spans 14 amino acids. CDR3 sequence: CASSYGQGNTEAFF. The CDR3 nucleotides read TGCGCCAGCAGCTACGGACAGGGGAACACTGAAGCTTTCTTT.

The chain couples TRBV4-3 to TRBJ2-3, with D uncertain. V shed 4 bases and J shed 2 bases, with 7 bases lying between them. The CDR3 spans 13 residues. Per germline, CDR1 LGHNA and CDR2 YSLEER. CDR3 DNA sequence: TGCGCCAGCAGCCCGAGCGCCACAGATACGCAGTATTTT. Amino acids: CASSPSATDTQYF.

V and J are TRBV11-3 and TRBJ1-4; 10 nucleotides line up with TRBD1. The V gene's germline CDR1 is SGHNT and CDR2 YENEEA. Trimming cost V 4 bases and J 8 bases; bases outside gene matches: 4. CDR3 length: 14 residues. CDR3 DNA: TGTGCCAGCAGCTGGGACAGGGGTGGGGAAAAACTGTTTTTT. Its translation: CASSWDRGGEKLFF.

This CDR3 reads CASSLYSSGRAPSDTQYF. The CDR3 DNA is TGTGCCAGCAGCTTATATTCTAGCGGGAGGGCCCCCTCAGATACGCAGTATTTT. The chain joins TRBV7-8 to TRBJ2-3, with 12 bases matching TRBD2. Trimming removed 2 bases from V and 4 bases from J; junction bases left unmatched: 10. Germline CDR1 and CDR2: SGHVS and FQNEAQ. This CDR3 comprises 18 residues.

J is TRBJ2-5 and V is TRBV5-6, with D possibly being TRBD2 (6 bases). The germline CDR1 and CDR2 sequences are SGHDT and YYEEEE. V lost 4 bases to trimming and J lost 5 bases, with 18 bases between them. This CDR3 is built from 15 residues. CDR3 residues: CASSNLGGTPETQYF. CDR3 DNA sequence: TGTGCCAGCAGCAACCTGGGCGGGACGCCCGAGACCCAGTACTTC.

The rearrangement joins TRBV7-9 to TRBJ2-1, with TRBD2 identical over 7 bases. Trimming took 5 bases from V and 2 from J; bases not matched to a gene: 18. Germline assignment: CDR1 SEHNR and CDR2 FQNEAQ (reference sequence). The CDR3 covers 19 residues. The CDR3 DNA reads TGTGCCAGCAGCGATCCCTTTGGGGGAGGAGCGGGGACCTACAATGAGCAGTTCTTC. Its translation: CASSDPFGGGAGTYNEQFF. Full variable domain (outside the CDR3, taken from reference TRBV7-9 and TRBJ2-1): DTGVSQNPRHKITKRGQNVTFRCDPISEHNRLYWYRQTLGQGPEFLTYFQNEAQLEKSRLLSDRFSAERPKGSFSTLEIQRTEQGDSAMYLCASSDPFGGGAGTYNEQFFGPGTRLTVL.

This chain connects TRBV6-5 to TRBJ1-1; D is undetermined. CDR1 and CDR2 from the germline V gene are MNHEY and SVGAGI. This CDR3 has 14 amino acids. V was clipped by 4 bases and J by 0 bases, with 9 bases between them. The CDR3 protein is CASSSRGLNTEAFF. The DNA of the CDR3 is TGTGCCAGCAGTTCTCGAGGGCTGAACACTGAAGCTTTCTTT.

CDR3 DNA: TGTGCCAGCAGCTTAACTTTCTCTTCTAGCGGGACCAATGAGCAGTTCTTC. Translating gives CASSLTFSSSGTNEQFF. This chain joins TRBV7-2 and TRBJ2-1; 9 bases align to TRBD2. The CDR3 totals 17 residues. V shed 2 bases, J shed 6 bases, and the junction held 11 bases outside the gene matches. Germline V lookup: CDR1 SGHTA, CDR2 FQGNSA.

The chain combines TRBV24-1 with TRBJ2-7; the match to TRBD1 covers 7 bases. The CDR3 is 16 amino acids. The germline CDR1 and CDR2 sequences are KGHDR and SFDVKD. Germline trimming cut 7 bases from V and 9 bases from J; bases unmatched to any gene: 20. The CDR3 protein is CATSRDRTLTNTRQYF. The CDR3 bases are TGTGCCACCAGCCGGGACAGAACCCTTACCAATACGCGGCAGTACTTC.

The genes are TRBV4-2 and TRBJ2-3; 7 nucleotides agree with TRBD1. There are 16 residues in the CDR3. Germline assignment: CDR1 LGHNA and CDR2 YNFKEQ. After removal of 4 bases from V and 3 bases from J, the junction contained 10 bases not matched to a gene. The CDR3 spells CASSRSRQGWTDTQYF. CDR3 nucleotide sequence: TGTGCCAGCAGCCGCAGCCGACAGGGCTGGACAGATACGCAGTATTTT.

The rearrangement joins TRBV6-5 to TRBJ1-6; 7 bases agree with TRBD1. The V gene end was trimmed by 6 bases and the J gene end by 10 bases; junction bases not matched to a gene: 12. This CDR3 spans 15 amino acids. Germline V CDR1 and CDR2: MNHEY, SVGAGI. CDR3 amino acids: CASRKAGTVGSPLHF. CDR3 sequence (DNA): TGTGCCAGCAGAAAGGCCGGGACAGTGGGGTCACCCCTCCACTTT.

The chain recombines TRBV3-1 (or the pseudogene TRBV3-2) with TRBJ1-4, with 7 bases matching TRBD1. The CDR3 length is 13 residues. The J segment lost 10 bases and the V segment lost 0 bases, leaving 2 bases of the junction unmatched. Germline CDR1 is LGHDT and CDR2 is YNNKEL (reference sequence). DNA for the CDR3: TGTGCCAGCAGCCAAGAGGGACAGCGAAAACTGTTTTTT. Its protein product is CASSQEGQRKLFF.

The V call is TRBV5-1, the J call TRBJ2-7; 10 bases line up with TRBD2. Germline CDR1 reads SGHRS; CDR2 reads YFSETQ. The CDR3 runs 15 residues. The J segment lost 1 base and the V segment lost 0 bases, leaving 1 base of the junction unmatched. CDR3 sequence: CASSLGLAGSYEQYF. In nucleotides, the CDR3 is TGCGCCAGCAGCTTGGGACTAGCGGGTTCCTACGAGCAGTACTTC.

The rearrangement joins TRBV28 to TRBJ2-5, with 7 positions matching TRBD2. CDR1 and CDR2 from the germline V gene are MDHEN and SYDVKM. The CDR3 extends over 16 amino acids. Trimming cost V 7 bases and J 4 bases; bases outside gene matches: 15. The CDR3 loop reads CASTSRERGLLETQYF. The CDR3 nucleotides are TGTGCCAGCACCTCGAGGGAGCGGGGCCTGCTAGAGACCCAGTACTTC. Full variable domain (outside the CDR3, taken from reference TRBV28 and TRBJ2-5): DVKVTQSSRYLVKRTGEKVFLECVQDMDHENMFWYRQDPGLGLRLIYFSYDVKMKEKGDIPEGYSVSREKKERFSLILESASTNQTSMYLCASTSRERGLLETQYFGPGTRLLVL.

The CDR3 coding sequence is TGTGCCAGTAGTAAGGACAGGGACTATGGCTACACCTTC. Its translation: CASSKDRDYGYTF. The chain carries TRBV19 and TRBJ1-2, with 8 bases identical to TRBD1. Trimming removed 4 bases from V and 3 bases from J; junction bases left unmatched: 1. Germline V gives CDR1 LNHDA, CDR2 SQIVND (reference sequence). This CDR3 has 13 amino acids.

The V call is TRBV10-3, the J call TRBJ1-5, with D perhaps matching TRBD1 (6 bases). Per germline, CDR1 ENHRY and CDR2 SYGVKD. V lost 2 bases and J lost 3, with 11 bases in between. The CDR3 has 15 amino acids. The CDR3 loop is CAISEIAGVNQPQHF. The CDR3 nucleotides are TGTGCCATCAGTGAGATTGCAGGGGTCAATCAGCCCCAGCATTTT.

The V gene is TRBV28, the J gene TRBJ2-5, with 7 bases that match TRBD2. The CDR3 consists of 16 residues. Per the germline V gene, CDR1 is MDHEN and CDR2 is SYDVKM. The V segment lost 4 bases and the J segment 1 base; nucleotides outside the gene matches: 9. CDR3 sequence reads: CASSSATPSGQETQYF. The CDR3 nucleotides are TGTGCCAGCAGTTCCGCTACCCCTAGCGGCCAAGAGACCCAGTACTTC.

J is TRBJ1-5 and V is TRBV18, with D hard to call. The germline V gene encodes CDR1 KGHSH and CDR2 LQKENI. Trimming pared 6 bases from V and 9 bases from J, leaving 12 bases between. The CDR3 loop spans 12 amino acids. CDR3 sequence: CASSSRVGPQHF. CDR3 DNA sequence: TGTGCCAGCTCTTCGAGGGTTGGGCCCCAGCATTTT. Drawing the rest from reference TRBV18 and TRBJ1-5, the complete variable domain is NAGVMQNPRHLVRRRGQEARLRCSPMKGHSHVYWYRQLPEEGLKFMVYLQKENIIDESGMPKERFSAEFPKEGPSILRIQQVVRGDSAAYFCASSSRVGPQHFGDGTRLSIL.

This chain links TRBV30 with TRBJ1-1, with D tentatively TRBD1 (5 bases). Trimming cost V 4 bases and J 1 base, with 13 bases left between them. The CDR3 runs to 14 residues. CDR1 is GTSNPN and CDR2 is SVGIG in the germline V gene (reference sequence). The CDR3 is CAWKAAGWNTEAFF. As DNA, the CDR3 is TGTGCCTGGAAGGCCGCAGGGTGGAACACTGAAGCTTTCTTT.

V usage is TRBV29-1 and J usage is TRBJ1-2; D unclear. The CDR3 has 11 amino acids. V was trimmed by 4 bases and J by 2 bases, leaving 5 bases between them. In germline, CDR1 is SQVTM, CDR2 ANQGSEA. CDR3: CSVAMNYGYTF. Written as DNA, the CDR3 is TGCAGCGTTGCCATGAACTATGGCTACACCTTC.

A few counts support this clone. The chain couples TRBV4-3 to TRBJ1-1; 8 bases agree with TRBD1. This CDR3 has 15 residues. The V gene's germline CDR1 is LGHNA and CDR2 YSLEER. J lost 0 bases, V lost 1 base, and 1 base had no gene match. CDR3 coding DNA: TGCGCCAGCAGCCAAGTACAGGGGGTGAACACTGAAGCTTTCTTT. Amino acids: CASSQVQGVNTEAFF.

The chain combines TRBV30 with TRBJ2-1; D is possibly TRBD1 (5 bases). The CDR3 has 13 residues. Looked up from germline, CDR1 is GTSNPN and CDR2 is SVGIG (reference sequence). The V end was cut by 4 bases, the J end by 8 bases, with 15 bases between. CDR3 bases: TGTGCCTGGAAGAGACAGCCGCTGCATGAGCAGTTCTTC. Translated, it gives CAWKRQPLHEQFF.

The gene calls are TRBV5-1 and TRBJ1-3; D remains ambiguous. Trimming left V 0 bases short and J 2 bases short, with 6 bases between. The CDR3 is 14 residues long. CDR1 SGHRS and CDR2 YFSETQ come from the germline V gene. The CDR3 DNA is TGCGCCAGCAGCTTGGACAGAACTGGAAACACCATATATTTT. Amino acid sequence: CASSLDRTGNTIYF.

Here the CDR3 reads CSASPGQGPYEQYF. The DNA of the CDR3 is TGCAGTGCTAGTCCTGGACAGGGCCCCTACGAGCAGTACTTC. This chain joins TRBV20-1 and TRBJ2-7; 8 nucleotides agree with TRBD1. J gave up 2 bases and V 3 bases, and 6 bases lay outside the gene matches. Looked up from germline, CDR1 is DFQATT and CDR2 is SNEGSKA (reference sequence). There are 14 residues in the CDR3.

This chain joins TRBV27 and TRBJ2-1, with D hard to call. The germline CDR1 and CDR2 sequences are MNHEY and SMNVEV (reference sequence). The V gene lost 4 bases and the J gene lost 4 bases, with 17 bases spanning the gap. CDR3 length: 16 residues. The CDR3 region is CASSSAAATKYNEQFF. DNA for the CDR3: TGTGCCAGCAGTTCGGCCGCGGCAACTAAGTACAATGAGCAGTTCTTC.

The rearrangement joins TRBV29-1 to TRBJ1-2, with 11 nucleotides matching TRBD1. The CDR3 length is 12 residues. Germline CDR1 is SQVTM and CDR2 is ANQGSEA. V gave up 7 bases and J gave up 7 bases; unmatched junction bases: 5. The DNA of the CDR3 is TGCAGCGAGGGACAGGGGGGGTCTGGCTACACCTTC. Protein: CSEGQGGSGYTF.